Below, 5 T cell receptor beta chains from the same sample are listed, as sequenced in a study of cytomegalovirus exposure and HLA in healthy donors. Researchers ran the PCR with 60 Vbeta and 13 Jbeta primers. Libraries were prepared by immunoSEQ multiplex PCR; TCRdb keeps only in-frame clonotypes and omits some of them. Of 75,000 to 95,000 clones listed, about 83% are singletons. Sequenced sample: PBMCs. The receptor source for this set is a young woman in good health and CMV-seropositive.

The table lists this clone with many counts. The chain is built from TRBV6-1 and TRBJ2-1; D remains unclear. This CDR3 is 14 amino acids long. Trimming pared 10 bases from V and 9 bases from J, leaving 22 bases between. Germline V gene lookup returns CDR1 MNHNS and CDR2 SASEGT. Here the CDR3 reads CAIQSRISPSEQFF. The CDR3 DNA is TGTGCCATCCAAAGTCGGATTTCCCCTAGTGAGCAGTTCTTC.

This chain uses TRBV15 with TRBJ1-2; no firm D call. CDR3 size: 14 residues. V lost 0 bases to trimming and J lost 14 bases, with 19 bases between them. In germline, CDR1 is LNHNV, CDR2 YYDKDF (reference sequence). For the CDR3, the DNA is TGTGCCACCAGCAGAGATACGGACCCCTGGACTCTGACCTTC. Amino acid sequence: CATSRDTDPWTLTF.

This clone was found once. The chain is built from TRBV5-4 and TRBJ2-3; a weak D match, TRBD2 (6 bases). V lost 3 bases and J lost 6, with 17 bases in between. The germline V gene has CDR1 SGHNT and CDR2 YYREEE (reference sequence). The CDR3 contains 15 residues. The CDR3 region has the DNA TGTGCCAGCAGCTCCACTAGCCTCATGGGGGATACGCAGTATTTT. It specifies CASSSTSLMGDTQYF.

The V call is TRBV27, the J call TRBJ1-1; D gene uncertain. From germline, CDR1 is MNHEY and CDR2 SMNVEV (reference sequence). This CDR3 region has 14 residues. V lost 8 bases, J lost 4 bases, and 17 bases lay in between. The CDR3 DNA reads TGTGCCAGCTCATGGGGATCTCGGGGCACTGAAGCTTTCTTT. Translation: CASSWGSRGTEAFF.

The rearrangement links TRBV7-2 to TRBJ1-5; D is undetermined. Trimming cost V 5 bases and J 6 bases, with 11 bases left between them. The germline gives CDR1 SGHTA, CDR2 FQGNSA. The CDR3 has 13 residues. The CDR3 reads CASSQRPVQPQHF. Here the CDR3 DNA reads TGTGCCAGCAGCCAGAGGCCCGTTCAGCCCCAGCATTTT.